One and the same sample provided the 25 T cell receptor beta chains below, sequenced in a study of graft-versus-host responses after intestinal transplantation. Sequencing used immunoSEQ multiplex PCR; TCRdb keeps in-frame clones, though not all of them. The sample lists 25,000 to 30,000 clones, over 60% occurring once. Lymphocytes (intraepithelial and lamina propria) were released by processing the graft tissue. The sequenced sample was ileum tissue, obtained 98 days after intestinal transplantation. The receptors shown here come from a human patient who received an intestinal transplant, so some T cells may come from the graft donor.

This clone was found a few times. V gene TRBV11-3 combines with J gene TRBJ2-3, with D unresolved. The CDR3 runs to 14 residues. Trimming took off 5 bases at V and 3 bases at J, with 12 bases between the two ends. CDR1 SGHNT and CDR2 YENEEA come from the germline V gene. The CDR3 DNA is TGTGCCAGCAGCGCACCTGAGGCTACAGATACGCAGTATTTT. It specifies CASSAPEATDTQYF.

The V call is TRBV5-1, the J call TRBJ1-1; D is undetermined. V lost 4 bases and J lost 3, with 22 bases in between. CDR1 is SGHRS, CDR2 YFSETQ, per germline. The CDR3 spans 17 residues. The CDR3 loop is CASSQIGRKESYTEAFF. DNA for the CDR3: TGCGCCAGCAGCCAGATCGGACGGAAGGAATCGTACACTGAAGCTTTCTTT.

The genes are TRBV29-1 and TRBJ2-2; D is perhaps TRBD2 (5 bases). V lost 7 bases and J 4 bases, leaving 16 bases between the germline ends. In germline, CDR1 is SQVTM, CDR2 ANQGSEA. The CDR3 runs to 14 residues. The CDR3 sequence is CSARRAPGTGELFF. In nucleotides, the CDR3 is TGCAGCGCAAGGCGGGCCCCGGGCACCGGGGAGCTGTTTTTT.

There are a few counts of this clone. This sequence joins TRBV7-9 and TRBJ2-7; 9 positions match TRBD1. V shed 11 bases and J 3 bases; nucleotides not matched to a gene: 23. Germline-derived CDR1 and CDR2 are SEHNR and FQNEAQ (reference sequence). The CDR3 contains 18 residues. In DNA, the CDR3 is TGTGCCGGAGAACCTCACGAGCGAGTGCCGGGACAGGGCTACGAGCAGTACTTC. Its translation: CAGEPHERVPGQGYEQYF.

Here the CDR3 reads CASRQGSGTEAFF. For the CDR3, the DNA is TGCGCCAGCAGACAGGGGAGCGGGACTGAAGCTTTCTTT. The rearrangement links TRBV10-1 to TRBJ1-1; 7 bases are a match to TRBD1. This CDR3 has 13 residues. The J segment lost 5 bases and the V segment lost 6 bases, leaving 6 bases of the junction unmatched. Per the germline V gene, CDR1 is WNHNN and CDR2 is SYGVQD (reference sequence).

The chain has TRBV5-6 and TRBJ1-1; 8 nucleotides agree with TRBD1. In germline, CDR1 is SGHDT, CDR2 YYEEEE. V trimming: 2 bases; J trimming: 1 base; junction bases outside the gene matches: 1. CDR3 length equals 14 residues. Here the CDR3 DNA reads TGTGCCAGCAGCTTCGGACAGGGGAACACTGAAGCTTTCTTT. Its translation: CASSFGQGNTEAFF.

This clone came up once. The chain recombines TRBV28 with TRBJ1-1; D ambiguous. The CDR3 is 13 residues long. Trimming took off 3 bases at V and 2 bases at J, with 7 bases between the two ends. The V gene's germline CDR1 is MDHEN and CDR2 SYDVKM. The CDR3 is CASSFPANTEAFF. CDR3 coding DNA: TGTGCCAGCAGTTTCCCAGCAAACACTGAAGCTTTCTTT.

This rearrangement joins TRBV7-9 to TRBJ1-3; D perhaps matches TRBD1 (5 bases). Germline loops: CDR1 SEHNR, CDR2 FQNEAQ (reference sequence). Trimming took off 3 bases at V and 0 bases at J, with 12 bases between the two ends. This CDR3 region has 16 residues. In DNA form, the CDR3 reads TGTGCCAGCAGCTTCTCCGGGGGTACCTCTGGAAACACCATATATTTT. Translated, it gives CASSFSGGTSGNTIYF. The whole variable domain, filled in from reference TRBV7-9 and TRBJ1-3, reads DTGVSQNPRHKITKRGQNVTFRCDPISEHNRLYWYRQTLGQGPEFLTYFQNEAQLEKSRLLSDRFSAERPKGSFSTLEIQRTEQGDSAMYLCASSFSGGTSGNTIYFGEGSWLTVV.

The rearrangement links TRBV4-1 to TRBJ1-5; the match to TRBD1 covers 8 bases. The germline CDR1 and CDR2 sequences are MGHRA and YSYEKL. J lost 7 bases, V lost 1 base, and 9 bases had no gene match. The CDR3 spans 16 residues. CDR3 coding DNA: TGCGCCAGCAGCCAAGTGCTGGACAGGGTCGGGCAGCCCCAGCATTTT. Residues: CASSQVLDRVGQPQHF.

This clone has only one observation. The chain recombines TRBV30 with TRBJ1-2; tentatively, D is TRBD1 (5 bases). The germline CDR1 and CDR2 sequences are GTSNPN and SVGIG (reference sequence). Trimming shortened V by 3 bases and J by 4 bases, and 12 bases separated the two germline ends. This CDR3 is 13 amino acids long. CDR3 amino acids: CAWREDTGYGYTF. In DNA, the CDR3 is TGTGCCTGGAGAGAGGACACCGGCTATGGCTACACCTTC.

A few counts support this clone. V usage is TRBV4-1 and J usage is TRBJ1-2; D gene uncertain. V was trimmed by 4 bases and J by 2 bases, leaving 11 bases between them. The CDR3 length is 14 residues. Germline CDR1 and CDR2: MGHRA and YSYEKL. The CDR3 is CASSPLLGNYGYTF. The DNA of the CDR3 is TGCGCCAGCAGCCCCCTATTAGGGAACTATGGCTACACCTTC.

J is TRBJ1-1 and V is TRBV19; TRBD1 agrees at 8 bases. In germline, CDR1 is LNHDA, CDR2 SQIVND (reference sequence). CDR3 length equals 17 residues. The J segment lost 0 bases and the V segment lost 5 bases, leaving 11 bases of the junction unmatched. The CDR3 sequence is CASSPPRQGLMNTEAFF. In DNA form, the CDR3 reads TGTGCCAGTAGTCCTCCCCGACAGGGGCTCATGAACACTGAAGCTTTCTTT.

The chain employs TRBV2 and TRBJ1-5; 12 bases align to TRBD1. The CDR3 has 16 residues. The junction had 7 bases not matched to a gene; V was cut back by 6 bases and J by 4 bases. CDR1 and CDR2 from the germline V gene are SNHLY and FYNNEI. For the CDR3, the DNA is TGTGCCAGCAGAAATCCGGGACAGGGGGCGAATCAGCCCCAGCATTTT. Amino acids: CASRNPGQGANQPQHF.

This chain uses TRBV11-2 with TRBJ2-1, with 7 positions matching TRBD2. Germline V gene lookup returns CDR1 SGHAT and CDR2 FQNNGV. The CDR3 consists of 14 residues. V trimming: 0 bases; J trimming: 6 bases; junction bases outside the gene matches: 2. The CDR3 coding sequence is TGTGCCAGCAGCTTAGATTCGGGGGGCAATGAGCAGTTCTTC. Its translation: CASSLDSGGNEQFF.

The V and J genes are TRBV11-2 and TRBJ2-7; TRBD1 aligns across 8 bases. The V segment lost 4 bases and the J segment 3 bases; nucleotides outside the gene matches: 5. The CDR3 sequence is 14 residues long. The germline CDR1 and CDR2 sequences are SGHAT and FQNNGV. Here the CDR3 reads CASSYGTGDYEQYF. CDR3 DNA: TGTGCCAGCAGCTACGGGACAGGCGACTACGAGCAGTACTTC.

The chain has TRBV18 and TRBJ2-7; maybe TRBD1 (6 bases). Germline lookup yields CDR1 KGHSH and CDR2 LQKENI. The CDR3 has 13 amino acids. The V end lost 5 bases, the J end lost 3 bases, and 11 bases lay between the germline ends. The DNA of the CDR3 is TGTGCCAGCTCAGCAGGGGTATTCTACGAGCAGTACTTC. This translates into CASSAGVFYEQYF.

In DNA, the CDR3 is TGTGCCAGCAGCCTACACGGACAGCCCTTTAATTCACCCCTCCACTTT. Protein product: CASSLHGQPFNSPLHF. This chain links TRBV5-6 with TRBJ1-6; D is perhaps TRBD1 (6 bases). V dropped 4 bases and J dropped 6 bases, with 17 bases sitting between them. This CDR3 has 16 amino acids. Per the germline V gene, CDR1 is SGHDT and CDR2 is YYEEEE.

This clone was counted a few times. The chain recombines TRBV4-1 with TRBJ1-2, with 9 positions matching TRBD1. Germline V gene data show CDR1 as MGHRA and CDR2 as YSYEKL. CDR3 length: 19 amino acids. The junction had 17 bases not matched to a gene; V was cut back by 0 bases and J by 6 bases. The CDR3 spells CASSQDPGTGSLFFDGYTF. The DNA of the CDR3 is TGCGCCAGCAGCCAAGATCCAGGGACAGGGTCTTTATTTTTTGATGGCTACACCTTC.

V and J are TRBV29-1 and TRBJ1-1; D unclear. This CDR3 is 13 amino acids long. The germline CDR1 and CDR2 sequences are SQVTM and ANQGSEA. The germline V and J ends were trimmed by 2 bases and 5 bases, with 12 bases remaining between them. As DNA, the CDR3 is TGCAGCGTTGAATTTAGGAGTGCTACTGAAGCTTTCTTT. Its protein is CSVEFRSATEAFF.

The rearrangement joins TRBV28 to TRBJ2-7; 8 nucleotides align to TRBD1. The trim removed 5 bases at V and 4 bases at J, leaving 16 bases unmatched. The germline CDR1 and CDR2 sequences are MDHEN and SYDVKM. The CDR3 is made up of 17 amino acids. As DNA, the CDR3 is TGTGCCAGCAGTGCGTTGGTGGGACAGGCATACGGGTACGAGCAGTACTTC. Amino acid sequence: CASSALVGQAYGYEQYF.

The chain employs TRBV18 and TRBJ2-3; 8 bases match TRBD2. The CDR3 is made up of 15 amino acids. J was trimmed by 3 bases and V by 1 base; bases with no gene match: 3. Germline V gives CDR1 KGHSH, CDR2 LQKENI. CDR3 nucleotides: TGTGCCAGCTCACCACTCCAGCGGGGGACAGATACGCAGTATTTT. Its protein product is CASSPLQRGTDTQYF.

The V call is TRBV6-5, the J call TRBJ1-1; no clear D gene. Germline V CDR1 and CDR2: MNHEY, SVGAGI. This CDR3 spans 14 amino acids. V was shortened by 2 bases and J by 6 bases, with 13 bases between the two germline ends. This CDR3 is CASSYGAPGAEAFF. In DNA, the CDR3 is TGTGCCAGCAGTTACGGCGCACCTGGCGCTGAAGCTTTCTTT.

The rearrangement uses TRBV5-1 and TRBJ1-4, with 7 nucleotides matching TRBD1. Losses at the gene ends were 4 bases for V and 6 bases for J; bases not matched to a gene: 12. CDR3 length equals 16 residues. Per germline, CDR1 SGHRS and CDR2 YFSETQ. The DNA of the CDR3 is TGCGCCAGCAGCACAACAGGGGCGGGTATCTATGAAAAACTGTTTTTT. It is translated as CASSTTGAGIYEKLFF.

This chain uses TRBV30 with TRBJ1-5; tentatively, D is TRBD1 (6 bases). Trimming stripped 3 bases from V and 6 bases from J, with 18 bases between. The CDR3 covers 15 residues. The germline gives CDR1 GTSNPN, CDR2 SVGIG (reference sequence). The CDR3 sequence: CAWSAHGTQGQPQHF. The CDR3 coding sequence is TGTGCCTGGAGCGCACACGGGACACAGGGTCAGCCCCAGCATTTT.

This clone was recorded once. An end of the junction differs from the germline gene, which may be a read error. This sequence joins TRBV13 and TRBJ2-5; D unclear. Germline V gives CDR1 PRHDT, CDR2 FYEKMQ (reference sequence). This CDR3 has 16 residues. The CDR3 DNA reads TGTGCCAGCAGCTACACAAGGGAAGGTGCCGAAGAGGCCCAGTACTTC. Protein: CASSYTREGAEEAQYF.